This T cell receptor (beta chain) was sequenced during a study of CD8+ T cells in alopecia areata. RNA was isolated and reverse transcribed to cDNA, the sequencing template. Profiled with immunoSEQ multiplex PCR; TCRdb holds only in-frame clones, not every one. Of over 100,000 clones listed, less than 75% are singletons. This clone was seen only once. Indicated treatment: oral pan-JAK inhibitor, 5-10 mg twice daily. The CDR3 has 15 residues. From germline, CDR1 is SGHDN and CDR2 FVKESK. Trimming left V 1 base short and J 0 bases short, with 6 bases between. The receptor comes from a human donor with alopecia areata. The starting material was CD8+ T cells sorted from blood, obtained at week 24, from a patient treated with tofacitinib. V gene TRBV14 combines with J gene TRBJ1-4; no clear D. The CDR3 sequence: CASSQGVATNEKLFF. In DNA form, the CDR3 reads TGTGCCAGCAGCCAAGGGGTCGCAACTAATGAAAAACTGTTTTTT.